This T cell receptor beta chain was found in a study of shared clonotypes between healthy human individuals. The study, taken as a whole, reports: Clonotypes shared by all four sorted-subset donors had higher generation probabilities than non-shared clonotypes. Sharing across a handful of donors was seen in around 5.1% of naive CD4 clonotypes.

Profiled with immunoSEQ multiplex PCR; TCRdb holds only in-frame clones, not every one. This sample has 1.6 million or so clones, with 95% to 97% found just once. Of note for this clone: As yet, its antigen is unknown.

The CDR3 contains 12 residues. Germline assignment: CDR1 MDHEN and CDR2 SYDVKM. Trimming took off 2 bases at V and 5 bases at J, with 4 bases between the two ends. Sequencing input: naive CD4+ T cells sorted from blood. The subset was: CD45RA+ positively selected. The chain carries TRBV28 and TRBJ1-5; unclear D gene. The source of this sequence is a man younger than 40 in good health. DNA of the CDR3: TGTGCCAGCAGTTTACAGCATCAGCCCCAGCATTTT. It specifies CASSLQHQPQHF. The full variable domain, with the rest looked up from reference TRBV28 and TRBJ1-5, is DVKVTQSSRYLVKRTGEKVFLECVQDMDHENMFWYRQDPGLGLRLIYFSYDVKMKEKGDIPEGYSVSREKKERFSLILESASTNQTSMYLCASSLQHQPQHFGDGTRLSIL.